This T cell receptor (beta chain) was observed in a study of blood T cells in healthy people across ages. Study background: Using template switching, researchers captured about one barcoded beta molecule for each two T cells.

Through a sample-barcoded 5' primer and a J-beta primer mix, a second PCR was run for about 6 to 12 cycles. Each cDNA molecule, via a template-switch adaptor with 12 random nucleotides, was tagged. Via MiXCR, TCRdb re-called the 5' RACE reads, giving one row per CDR3 protein. The table has 550,000 to 700,000 distinct CDR3 sequences, roughly 28% seen once. CDR3 length: 13 residues. CDR1 SGHTA and CDR2 FQGTGA come from the germline V gene. V dropped 5 bases and J dropped 3 bases, with 10 bases sitting between them. This clonotype showed up just a few times. The sample consisted of blood. The chain carries TRBV7-3 and TRBJ1-2, with D unclear. This sequence originates from an older woman in good health. CDR3 bases: TGTGCCAGCAGCCAAGGGATAGACTATGGCTACACCTTC. Protein product: CASSQGIDYGYTF.